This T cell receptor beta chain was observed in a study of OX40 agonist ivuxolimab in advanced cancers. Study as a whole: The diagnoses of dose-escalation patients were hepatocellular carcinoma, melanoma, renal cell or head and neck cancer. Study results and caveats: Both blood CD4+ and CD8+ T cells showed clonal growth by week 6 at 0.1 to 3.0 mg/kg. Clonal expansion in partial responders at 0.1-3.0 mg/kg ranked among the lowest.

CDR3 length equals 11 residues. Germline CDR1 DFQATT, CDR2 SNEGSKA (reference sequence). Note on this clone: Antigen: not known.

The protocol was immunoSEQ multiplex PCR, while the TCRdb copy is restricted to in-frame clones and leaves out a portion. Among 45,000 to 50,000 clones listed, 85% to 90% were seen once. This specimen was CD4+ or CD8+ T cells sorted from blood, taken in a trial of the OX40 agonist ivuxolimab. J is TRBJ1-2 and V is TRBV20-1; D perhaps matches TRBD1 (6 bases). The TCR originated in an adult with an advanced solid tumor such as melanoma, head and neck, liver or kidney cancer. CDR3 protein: CSQDRIYGYTF. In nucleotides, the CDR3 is TGCAGCCAAGACAGGATCTATGGCTACACCTTC.